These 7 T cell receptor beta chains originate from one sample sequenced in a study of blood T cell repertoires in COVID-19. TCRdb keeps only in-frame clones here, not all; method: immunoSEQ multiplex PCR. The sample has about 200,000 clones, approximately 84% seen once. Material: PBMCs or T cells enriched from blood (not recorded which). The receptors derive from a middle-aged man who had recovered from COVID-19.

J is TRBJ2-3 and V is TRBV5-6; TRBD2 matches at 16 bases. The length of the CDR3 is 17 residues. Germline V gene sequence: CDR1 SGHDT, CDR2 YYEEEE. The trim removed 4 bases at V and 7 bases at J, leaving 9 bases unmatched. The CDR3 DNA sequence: TGTGCCAGCAGCCCGGGGACTAGCGGGGGGGCGAGAAATACGCAGTATTTT. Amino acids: CASSPGTSGGARNTQYF.

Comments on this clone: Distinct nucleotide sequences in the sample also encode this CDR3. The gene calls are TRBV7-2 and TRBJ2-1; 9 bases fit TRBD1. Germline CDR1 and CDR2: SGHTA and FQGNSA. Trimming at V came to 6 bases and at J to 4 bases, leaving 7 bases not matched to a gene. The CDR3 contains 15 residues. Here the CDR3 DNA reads TGTGCCAGCAGTTCGGACAGGGGTGCTTACAATGAGCAGTTCTTC. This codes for CASSSDRGAYNEQFF.

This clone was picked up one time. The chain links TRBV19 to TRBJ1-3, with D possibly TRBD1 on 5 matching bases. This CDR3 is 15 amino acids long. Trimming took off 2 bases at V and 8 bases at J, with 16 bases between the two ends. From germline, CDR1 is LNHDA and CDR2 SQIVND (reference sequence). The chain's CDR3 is CASSILKGREHTIYF. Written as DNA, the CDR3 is TGTGCCAGTAGTATATTAAAGGGGCGGGAACACACCATATATTTT.

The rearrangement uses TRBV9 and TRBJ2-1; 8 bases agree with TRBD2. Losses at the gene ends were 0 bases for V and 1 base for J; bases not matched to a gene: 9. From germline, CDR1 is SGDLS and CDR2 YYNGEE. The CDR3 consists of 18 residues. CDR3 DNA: TGTGCCAGCAGCGTAGGGGCGGGGGGCCTAAGTTCCTACAATGAGCAGTTCTTC. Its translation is CASSVGAGGLSSYNEQFF.

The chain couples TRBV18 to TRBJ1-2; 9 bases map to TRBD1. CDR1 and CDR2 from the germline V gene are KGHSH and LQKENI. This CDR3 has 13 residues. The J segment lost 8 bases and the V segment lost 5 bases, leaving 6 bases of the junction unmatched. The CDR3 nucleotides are TGTGCCAGCTCATCACAGGGGGCAGGAGGCTACACCTTC. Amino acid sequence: CASSSQGAGGYTF.

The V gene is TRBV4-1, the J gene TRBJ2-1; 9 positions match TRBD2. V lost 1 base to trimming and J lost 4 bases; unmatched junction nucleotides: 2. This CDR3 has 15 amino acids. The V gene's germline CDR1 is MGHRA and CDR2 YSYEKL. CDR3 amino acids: CASSQGLAVYNEQFF. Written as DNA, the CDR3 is TGCGCCAGCAGCCAAGGACTAGCGGTGTACAATGAGCAGTTCTTC.

CDR3 in amino acids: CASKDGGGLDYGYTF. The CDR3 coding sequence is TGTGCCAGCAAGGATGGTGGAGGACTCGACTATGGCTACACCTTC. The rearrangement uses TRBV28 and TRBJ1-2, with unresolved D. Germline values: CDR1 MDHEN, CDR2 SYDVKM. The CDR3 length is 15 residues. Trimming pared 7 bases from V and 3 bases from J, leaving 18 bases between.